These 29 T cell receptor beta chains originate from one sample sequenced in a study of blood T cell repertoires in COVID-19. The method was immunoSEQ multiplex PCR; TCRdb's version includes in-frame clones alone and lacks a portion of them. Seen here are around 150,000 clones, about 79% observed once, and the top ten hold around 3.2%. Sequencing was carried out using PBMCs or T cells enriched from blood (not recorded which). These receptors all stem from a woman aged 45-65 years who had recovered from COVID-19.

The chain combines TRBV6-5 with TRBJ1-2; no definite D call. The V and J ends lost 5 bases and 7 bases respectively, with 14 bases between them. The CDR3 loop spans 13 amino acids. Looked up from germline, CDR1 is MNHEY and CDR2 is SVGAGI. CDR3 nucleotide sequence: TGTGCCAGCAGTCGTTGGAGGGAAGCTGGCTACACCTTC. It translates to CASSRWREAGYTF.

As regards this clone: At one end, the junction sequence differs from germline, possibly due to a read error. This chain connects TRBV19 to TRBJ1-5, with 7 bases identical to TRBD1. Germline V gives CDR1 LNHDA, CDR2 SQIVND (reference sequence). The CDR3 is 15 amino acids. The DNA for the CDR3 is TGTGCCAGTAGTCAACAGGGGTTTAGCACTCAGCCCCAGCATTTT. It encodes CASSQQGFSTQPQHF. Using reference TRBV19 and TRBJ1-5 for the parts outside the CDR3, the full variable domain is DGGITQSPKYLFRKEGQNVTLSCEQNLNHDAMYWYRQDPGQGLRLIYYSQIVNDFQKGDIAEGYSVSREKKESFPLTVTSAQKNPTAFYLCASSQQGFSTQPQHFGDGTRLSIL.

This chain connects TRBV27 to TRBJ2-1; 10 bases agree with TRBD2. Germline CDR1 MNHEY, CDR2 SMNVEV (reference sequence). The CDR3 consists of 16 residues. V lost 5 bases, J lost 5 bases, and 9 bases stayed unmatched. The CDR3 DNA reads as TGTGCCAGCAGTCCCCACCCAGCGGGGGGGAACAATGAGCAGTTCTTC. Encoded protein: CASSPHPAGGNNEQFF.

The genes are TRBV5-1 and TRBJ2-3, with D tentatively TRBD1 (6 bases). The CDR3 has 14 residues. V was clipped by 2 bases and J by 2 bases, with 9 bases between them. Germline lookup yields CDR1 SGHRS and CDR2 YFSETQ. In nucleotides, the CDR3 is TGCGCCAGCAGCTTACAGGGCACCACAGATACGCAGTATTTT. It yields the protein CASSLQGTTDTQYF.

This clone was detected a few times. The chain carries TRBV18 and TRBJ1-3, with D unclear. Trimming stripped 0 bases from V and 2 bases from J, with 23 bases between. CDR3 size: 20 residues. Germline loops: CDR1 KGHSH, CDR2 LQKENI. CDR3 DNA sequence: TGTGCCAGCTCACCACCCAGCAGACTGTCACTAACAAGTACTGGAAACACCATATATTTT. Protein: CASSPPSRLSLTSTGNTIYF. The variable domain in full, completed from reference TRBV18 and TRBJ1-3, reads NAGVMQNPRHLVRRRGQEARLRCSPMKGHSHVYWYRQLPEEGLKFMVYLQKENIIDESGMPKERFSAEFPKEGPSILRIQQVVRGDSAAYFCASSPPSRLSLTSTGNTIYFGEGSWLTVV.

This clone was picked up a small number of times. The rearrangement joins TRBV28 to TRBJ1-6, with 7 bases aligning to TRBD1. V dropped 5 bases and J dropped 8; count of bases not matched to a gene: 12. Germline loops: CDR1 MDHEN, CDR2 SYDVKM. The CDR3 consists of 16 residues. CDR3 bases: TGTGCCAGCAGTCCGCCGGGCAGGGGGAGACATTCACCCCTCCACTTT. Encoded protein: CASSPPGRGRHSPLHF.

The chain recombines TRBV7-8 with TRBJ1-5, with TRBD1 matching 8 bases. Germline loops: CDR1 SGHVS, CDR2 FQNEAQ. J lost 2 bases, V lost 3 bases, and 3 bases had no gene match. The CDR3 runs to 15 residues. The CDR3 is CASSLDREGNQPQHF. The CDR3 bases are TGTGCCAGCAGCTTGGACAGGGAGGGCAATCAGCCCCAGCATTTT.

This chain connects TRBV3-1 (or the pseudogene TRBV3-2) to TRBJ1-1; D call uncertain. V dropped 3 bases and J dropped 1 base, with 12 bases sitting between them. The CDR3 loop spans 15 amino acids. The germline CDR1 and CDR2 sequences are LGHDT and YNNKEL (reference sequence). The CDR3 region is CASSHASRKNTEAFF. Written as DNA, the CDR3 is TGTGCCAGCAGCCACGCCTCCAGAAAGAACACTGAAGCTTTCTTT.

V usage is TRBV5-1 and J usage is TRBJ2-5, with D unresolved. There are 15 residues in the CDR3. V dropped 4 bases and J dropped 3 bases, with 16 bases sitting between them. Germline V gives CDR1 SGHRS, CDR2 YFSETQ. The CDR3 bases are TGCGCCAGCAGCCTGGGTTTAGACTTCAAAGAGACCCAGTACTTC. It translates to CASSLGLDFKETQYF. The whole variable domain, remainder taken from reference TRBV5-1 and TRBJ2-5, is KAGVTQTPRYLIKTRGQQVTLSCSPISGHRSVSWYQQTPGQGLQFLFEYFSETQRNKGNFPGRFSGRQFSNSRSEMNVSTLELGDSALYLCASSLGLDFKETQYFGPGTRLLVL.

This chain links TRBV5-8 with TRBJ1-3; possible D gene TRBD1, 6 bases. CDR1 and CDR2 from the germline V gene are SGHTS and YDEGEE. The CDR3 sequence is 15 residues long. V lost 4 bases, J lost 2 bases, and 13 bases lay in between. CDR3 nucleotides: TGTGCCAGCAGCCACTACAGGGTTCCTGGAAACACCATATATTTT. It encodes CASSHYRVPGNTIYF.

This chain connects TRBV29-1 to TRBJ2-7, with 12 positions matching TRBD1. There are 14 residues in the CDR3. In germline, CDR1 is SQVTM, CDR2 ANQGSEA. V was pared by 7 bases and J by 1 base, with 5 bases of the junction left unmatched. For the CDR3, the DNA is TGCAGCGCTGTGGGACAGGGGGCTTCCTACGAGCAGTACTTC. Protein product: CSAVGQGASYEQYF.

In nucleotides, the CDR3 is TGTGCCAGCAGTCAAAGGGACCTTCGGAGGGGCGGGGAGCTGTTTTTT. Amino acid sequence: CASSQRDLRRGGELFF. This chain connects TRBV27 to TRBJ2-2; tentative D call: TRBD2 (6 bases). CDR1 and CDR2 (germline): MNHEY, SMNVEV (reference sequence). Trimming shortened V by 5 bases and J by 7 bases, and 20 bases separated the two germline ends. The CDR3 consists of 16 residues.

This clone appeared once. The rearrangement links TRBV2 to TRBJ1-4; D unresolved. This CDR3 has 14 residues. V lost 3 bases to trimming and J lost 8 bases, with 13 bases between them. Germline V gene data show CDR1 as SNHLY and CDR2 as FYNNEI. The CDR3 DNA sequence: TGTGCCAGCAGTGAGGGCCTACTTGCGGAAAAACTGTTTTTT. It yields the protein CASSEGLLAEKLFF. The whole variable domain, filled in from reference TRBV2 and TRBJ1-4, reads EPEVTQTPSHQVTQMGQEVILRCVPISNHLYFYWYRQILGQKVEFLVSFYNNEISEKSEIFDDQFSVERPDGSNFTLKIRSTKLEDSAMYFCASSEGLLAEKLFFGSGTQLSVL.

This clone showed up just a few times. CDR3 in amino acids: CASSYSTYEQYF. The CDR3 bases are TGTGCCAGCAGCTATAGCACCTACGAGCAGTACTTC. V gene TRBV12-3 or TRBV12-4 combines with J gene TRBJ2-7; D is ambiguous. The CDR3 consists of 12 residues. V was cut by 6 bases and J by 2 bases, with 8 bases left in between.

CDR3 sequence reads: CASHSRDTIYF. The CDR3 nucleotides are TGTGCCAGCCACAGCAGGGACACCATATATTTT. This chain links TRBV3-1 (or the pseudogene TRBV3-2) with TRBJ1-3, with D tentatively TRBD1 (5 bases). Trimming took off 8 bases at V and 8 bases at J, with 10 bases between the two ends. The CDR3 extends over 11 amino acids. Germline lookup yields CDR1 LGHDT and CDR2 YNNKEL (reference sequence).

This clone has just one count. The V call is TRBV19, the J call TRBJ2-1; D gene uncertain. V lost 4 bases and J 7 bases, leaving 17 bases between the germline ends. The CDR3 has 15 residues. From germline, CDR1 is LNHDA and CDR2 SQIVND (reference sequence). DNA of the CDR3: TGTGCCAGTAGTACTGACCGGGTGCGGAGTAATGAGCAGTTCTTC. Its translation is CASSTDRVRSNEQFF.

This chain joins TRBV10-3 and TRBJ2-2, with no clear D. V lost 3 bases to trimming and J lost 5 bases, with 10 bases between them. The CDR3 is 14 amino acids. CDR1 is ENHRY, CDR2 SYGVKD, per germline. The CDR3 bases are TGTGCCATCAGTGACGGAGATCTGACCGGGGAGCTGTTTTTT. It encodes CAISDGDLTGELFF.

This sequence joins TRBV27 and TRBJ1-1; TRBD1 matches at 7 bases. Trimming took 5 bases from V and 3 from J; bases not matched to a gene: 3. The CDR3 sequence is 13 residues long. In germline, CDR1 is MNHEY, CDR2 SMNVEV (reference sequence). The CDR3 DNA is TGTGCCAGCAGTGAGACAGGGTACACTGAAGCTTTCTTT. Protein sequence: CASSETGYTEAFF.

J is TRBJ1-5 and V is TRBV19, with 7 bases matching TRBD1. Germline V gene lookup returns CDR1 LNHDA and CDR2 SQIVND (reference sequence). CDR3 length: 15 residues. Unmatched junction bases numbered 9, after V lost 6 bases and J lost 4 bases. In nucleotides, the CDR3 is TGTGCCAGTAGAGGACAGGCTATAGCAAATCAGCCCCAGCATTTT. It specifies CASRGQAIANQPQHF.

V and J are TRBV5-4 and TRBJ2-3; 10 bases line up with TRBD1. Looked up from germline, CDR1 is SGHNT and CDR2 is YYREEE (reference sequence). V was pared by 4 bases and J by 3 bases, with 8 bases of the junction left unmatched. The CDR3 runs 16 residues. CDR3 region: CASSNPGTGVTDTQYF. For the CDR3, the DNA is TGTGCCAGCAGCAATCCCGGGACAGGGGTGACAGATACGCAGTATTTT.

The chain has TRBV19 and TRBJ2-1, with 10 bases identical to TRBD2. Looked up from germline, CDR1 is LNHDA and CDR2 is SQIVND (reference sequence). The ends lost 5 bases at V and 5 bases at J; junction bases unmatched: 9. This CDR3 spans 16 amino acids. In nucleotides, the CDR3 is TGTGCCAGTAGTCCCGCTAGCGGGAGTCCCCACAATGAGCAGTTCTTC. Translation gives CASSPASGSPHNEQFF.

This sequence joins TRBV7-8 and TRBJ2-7, with 9 bases that match TRBD2. CDR3 length equals 14 residues. Looked up from germline, CDR1 is SGHVS and CDR2 is FQNEAQ. The ends lost 1 base at V and 3 bases at J; junction bases unmatched: 1. CDR3 DNA sequence: TGTGCCAGCAGCTTAGGCGGGAGGGACTACGAGCAGTACTTC. Residues: CASSLGGRDYEQYF.

This chain uses TRBV10-1 with TRBJ2-7; D possibly corresponds to TRBD2 (6 bases). The germline CDR1 and CDR2 sequences are WNHNN and SYGVQD (reference sequence). The CDR3 has 13 residues. Deletions cut 0 bases from V and 12 bases from J, with 15 bases between. The CDR3 DNA reads as TGCGCCAGCAGTGAGTCAGGGACCACGGGACTGTACTTC. This codes for CASSESGTTGLYF.

This clone was recorded a few times. V gene TRBV3-1 (or the pseudogene TRBV3-2) combines with J gene TRBJ1-1, with 7 bases that match TRBD1. The CDR3 contains 16 residues. Germline V gene data show CDR1 as LGHDT and CDR2 as YNNKEL (reference sequence). The junction had 13 bases not matched to a gene; V was cut back by 1 base and J by 8 bases. DNA for the CDR3: TGTGCCAGCAGCCAAGCCTTGCAATTATGGACAGGAGAAGCTTTCTTT. Translated: CASSQALQLWTGEAFF.

The J gene is TRBJ2-7, the V gene TRBV24-1, with D perhaps matching TRBD1 (6 bases). The germline V gene encodes CDR1 KGHDR and CDR2 SFDVKD. The CDR3 length is 12 residues. V lost 9 bases and J 2 bases, leaving 10 bases between the germline ends. The CDR3 region is CATGQTPYEQYF. The CDR3 DNA reads as TGTGCCACCGGACAGACCCCCTACGAGCAGTACTTC.

CDR3 protein: CASSVVSGLAGRGTGELFF. CDR3 nucleotides: TGTGCCAGCAGCGTAGTCTCGGGACTAGCGGGTCGCGGCACCGGGGAGCTGTTTTTT. The chain joins TRBV9 to TRBJ2-2; 12 nucleotides match TRBD2. The J segment lost 4 bases and the V segment lost 0 bases, leaving 10 bases of the junction unmatched. Germline V gene data show CDR1 as SGDLS and CDR2 as YYNGEE. The CDR3 runs 19 residues.

V usage is TRBV5-1 and J usage is TRBJ1-1; D may be TRBD1 (6 bases). The ends were cut back, 4 bases at V and 3 bases at J, with 13 bases in the middle. This CDR3 region has 14 residues. Germline CDR1 is SGHRS and CDR2 is YFSETQ. The CDR3 loop reads CASSIGQPDTEAFF. CDR3 sequence (DNA): TGCGCCAGCAGCATAGGACAGCCCGACACTGAAGCTTTCTTT. Using reference TRBV5-1 and TRBJ1-1 for the parts outside the CDR3, the full variable domain is KAGVTQTPRYLIKTRGQQVTLSCSPISGHRSVSWYQQTPGQGLQFLFEYFSETQRNKGNFPGRFSGRQFSNSRSEMNVSTLELGDSALYLCASSIGQPDTEAFFGQGTRLTVV.

The CDR3 DNA follows: TGTGCCAGCAGCTTGAAGACTAGCGCAACCTACGAGCAGTACTTC. Translation gives CASSLKTSATYEQYF. This sequence joins TRBV5-4 and TRBJ2-7; TRBD2 aligns across 8 bases. Germline V gene lookup returns CDR1 SGHNT and CDR2 YYREEE (reference sequence). The V gene end was trimmed by 1 base and the J gene end by 2 bases; junction bases not matched to a gene: 5. The CDR3 extends over 15 amino acids.

The chain carries TRBV6-1 and TRBJ1-6, with a tentative D call TRBD1 (5 bases). V was trimmed by 3 bases and J by 7 bases, leaving 10 bases between them. Germline assignment: CDR1 MNHNS and CDR2 SASEGT. CDR3 length: 14 residues. CDR3 loop: CASSDREGNSPLHF. CDR3 DNA: TGTGCCAGCAGTGACAGGGAGGGGAATTCACCCCTCCACTTT.